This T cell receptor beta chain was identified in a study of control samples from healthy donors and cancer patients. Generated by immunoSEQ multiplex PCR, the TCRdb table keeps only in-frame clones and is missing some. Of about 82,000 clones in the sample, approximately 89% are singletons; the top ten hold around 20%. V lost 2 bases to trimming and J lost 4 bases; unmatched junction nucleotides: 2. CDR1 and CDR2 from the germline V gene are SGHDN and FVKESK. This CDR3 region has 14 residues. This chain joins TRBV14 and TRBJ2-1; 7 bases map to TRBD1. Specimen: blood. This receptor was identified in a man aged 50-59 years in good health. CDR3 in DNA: TGTGCCAGCAGCCAATTGGGACAGTACAATGAGCAGTTCTTC. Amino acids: CASSQLGQYNEQFF.